The source of this T cell receptor (beta chain) is a study of T cell responses to AZD1222 COVID-19 vaccine. Across the whole study: Some second doses came at about 4 weeks and others at about 12 weeks; these were pooled. Study-wide findings and caveats: White British donors predominated, females outnumbered males, and clonal diversity was possibly underestimated. Just five to seven people given AZD1222 tested seropositive at baseline. Among vaccine-associated CD4 TCRs, coverage spanned spike, with dominance at 160-218 and 743-854.

Method: immunoSEQ multiplex PCR; TCRdb's copy keeps in-frame clones and lacks some. The table records approximately 150,000 clones, around 90% of them present only once. Comments on this clone: Its antigen is undetermined.

The clonotype originates from an adult in good health. The sequences come from peripheral blood, collected on day 0 of AZD1222 vaccination.

CDR3 loop: CASSFEETGQFF. CDR3 nucleotide sequence: TGTGCCAGCAGTTTCGAAGAGACAGGGCAGTTCTTC. The chain carries TRBV12-3 or TRBV12-4 and TRBJ2-1; D perhaps matches TRBD1 (6 bases). V was trimmed by 3 bases and J by 12 bases, leaving 12 bases between them. CDR3 length: 12 residues.